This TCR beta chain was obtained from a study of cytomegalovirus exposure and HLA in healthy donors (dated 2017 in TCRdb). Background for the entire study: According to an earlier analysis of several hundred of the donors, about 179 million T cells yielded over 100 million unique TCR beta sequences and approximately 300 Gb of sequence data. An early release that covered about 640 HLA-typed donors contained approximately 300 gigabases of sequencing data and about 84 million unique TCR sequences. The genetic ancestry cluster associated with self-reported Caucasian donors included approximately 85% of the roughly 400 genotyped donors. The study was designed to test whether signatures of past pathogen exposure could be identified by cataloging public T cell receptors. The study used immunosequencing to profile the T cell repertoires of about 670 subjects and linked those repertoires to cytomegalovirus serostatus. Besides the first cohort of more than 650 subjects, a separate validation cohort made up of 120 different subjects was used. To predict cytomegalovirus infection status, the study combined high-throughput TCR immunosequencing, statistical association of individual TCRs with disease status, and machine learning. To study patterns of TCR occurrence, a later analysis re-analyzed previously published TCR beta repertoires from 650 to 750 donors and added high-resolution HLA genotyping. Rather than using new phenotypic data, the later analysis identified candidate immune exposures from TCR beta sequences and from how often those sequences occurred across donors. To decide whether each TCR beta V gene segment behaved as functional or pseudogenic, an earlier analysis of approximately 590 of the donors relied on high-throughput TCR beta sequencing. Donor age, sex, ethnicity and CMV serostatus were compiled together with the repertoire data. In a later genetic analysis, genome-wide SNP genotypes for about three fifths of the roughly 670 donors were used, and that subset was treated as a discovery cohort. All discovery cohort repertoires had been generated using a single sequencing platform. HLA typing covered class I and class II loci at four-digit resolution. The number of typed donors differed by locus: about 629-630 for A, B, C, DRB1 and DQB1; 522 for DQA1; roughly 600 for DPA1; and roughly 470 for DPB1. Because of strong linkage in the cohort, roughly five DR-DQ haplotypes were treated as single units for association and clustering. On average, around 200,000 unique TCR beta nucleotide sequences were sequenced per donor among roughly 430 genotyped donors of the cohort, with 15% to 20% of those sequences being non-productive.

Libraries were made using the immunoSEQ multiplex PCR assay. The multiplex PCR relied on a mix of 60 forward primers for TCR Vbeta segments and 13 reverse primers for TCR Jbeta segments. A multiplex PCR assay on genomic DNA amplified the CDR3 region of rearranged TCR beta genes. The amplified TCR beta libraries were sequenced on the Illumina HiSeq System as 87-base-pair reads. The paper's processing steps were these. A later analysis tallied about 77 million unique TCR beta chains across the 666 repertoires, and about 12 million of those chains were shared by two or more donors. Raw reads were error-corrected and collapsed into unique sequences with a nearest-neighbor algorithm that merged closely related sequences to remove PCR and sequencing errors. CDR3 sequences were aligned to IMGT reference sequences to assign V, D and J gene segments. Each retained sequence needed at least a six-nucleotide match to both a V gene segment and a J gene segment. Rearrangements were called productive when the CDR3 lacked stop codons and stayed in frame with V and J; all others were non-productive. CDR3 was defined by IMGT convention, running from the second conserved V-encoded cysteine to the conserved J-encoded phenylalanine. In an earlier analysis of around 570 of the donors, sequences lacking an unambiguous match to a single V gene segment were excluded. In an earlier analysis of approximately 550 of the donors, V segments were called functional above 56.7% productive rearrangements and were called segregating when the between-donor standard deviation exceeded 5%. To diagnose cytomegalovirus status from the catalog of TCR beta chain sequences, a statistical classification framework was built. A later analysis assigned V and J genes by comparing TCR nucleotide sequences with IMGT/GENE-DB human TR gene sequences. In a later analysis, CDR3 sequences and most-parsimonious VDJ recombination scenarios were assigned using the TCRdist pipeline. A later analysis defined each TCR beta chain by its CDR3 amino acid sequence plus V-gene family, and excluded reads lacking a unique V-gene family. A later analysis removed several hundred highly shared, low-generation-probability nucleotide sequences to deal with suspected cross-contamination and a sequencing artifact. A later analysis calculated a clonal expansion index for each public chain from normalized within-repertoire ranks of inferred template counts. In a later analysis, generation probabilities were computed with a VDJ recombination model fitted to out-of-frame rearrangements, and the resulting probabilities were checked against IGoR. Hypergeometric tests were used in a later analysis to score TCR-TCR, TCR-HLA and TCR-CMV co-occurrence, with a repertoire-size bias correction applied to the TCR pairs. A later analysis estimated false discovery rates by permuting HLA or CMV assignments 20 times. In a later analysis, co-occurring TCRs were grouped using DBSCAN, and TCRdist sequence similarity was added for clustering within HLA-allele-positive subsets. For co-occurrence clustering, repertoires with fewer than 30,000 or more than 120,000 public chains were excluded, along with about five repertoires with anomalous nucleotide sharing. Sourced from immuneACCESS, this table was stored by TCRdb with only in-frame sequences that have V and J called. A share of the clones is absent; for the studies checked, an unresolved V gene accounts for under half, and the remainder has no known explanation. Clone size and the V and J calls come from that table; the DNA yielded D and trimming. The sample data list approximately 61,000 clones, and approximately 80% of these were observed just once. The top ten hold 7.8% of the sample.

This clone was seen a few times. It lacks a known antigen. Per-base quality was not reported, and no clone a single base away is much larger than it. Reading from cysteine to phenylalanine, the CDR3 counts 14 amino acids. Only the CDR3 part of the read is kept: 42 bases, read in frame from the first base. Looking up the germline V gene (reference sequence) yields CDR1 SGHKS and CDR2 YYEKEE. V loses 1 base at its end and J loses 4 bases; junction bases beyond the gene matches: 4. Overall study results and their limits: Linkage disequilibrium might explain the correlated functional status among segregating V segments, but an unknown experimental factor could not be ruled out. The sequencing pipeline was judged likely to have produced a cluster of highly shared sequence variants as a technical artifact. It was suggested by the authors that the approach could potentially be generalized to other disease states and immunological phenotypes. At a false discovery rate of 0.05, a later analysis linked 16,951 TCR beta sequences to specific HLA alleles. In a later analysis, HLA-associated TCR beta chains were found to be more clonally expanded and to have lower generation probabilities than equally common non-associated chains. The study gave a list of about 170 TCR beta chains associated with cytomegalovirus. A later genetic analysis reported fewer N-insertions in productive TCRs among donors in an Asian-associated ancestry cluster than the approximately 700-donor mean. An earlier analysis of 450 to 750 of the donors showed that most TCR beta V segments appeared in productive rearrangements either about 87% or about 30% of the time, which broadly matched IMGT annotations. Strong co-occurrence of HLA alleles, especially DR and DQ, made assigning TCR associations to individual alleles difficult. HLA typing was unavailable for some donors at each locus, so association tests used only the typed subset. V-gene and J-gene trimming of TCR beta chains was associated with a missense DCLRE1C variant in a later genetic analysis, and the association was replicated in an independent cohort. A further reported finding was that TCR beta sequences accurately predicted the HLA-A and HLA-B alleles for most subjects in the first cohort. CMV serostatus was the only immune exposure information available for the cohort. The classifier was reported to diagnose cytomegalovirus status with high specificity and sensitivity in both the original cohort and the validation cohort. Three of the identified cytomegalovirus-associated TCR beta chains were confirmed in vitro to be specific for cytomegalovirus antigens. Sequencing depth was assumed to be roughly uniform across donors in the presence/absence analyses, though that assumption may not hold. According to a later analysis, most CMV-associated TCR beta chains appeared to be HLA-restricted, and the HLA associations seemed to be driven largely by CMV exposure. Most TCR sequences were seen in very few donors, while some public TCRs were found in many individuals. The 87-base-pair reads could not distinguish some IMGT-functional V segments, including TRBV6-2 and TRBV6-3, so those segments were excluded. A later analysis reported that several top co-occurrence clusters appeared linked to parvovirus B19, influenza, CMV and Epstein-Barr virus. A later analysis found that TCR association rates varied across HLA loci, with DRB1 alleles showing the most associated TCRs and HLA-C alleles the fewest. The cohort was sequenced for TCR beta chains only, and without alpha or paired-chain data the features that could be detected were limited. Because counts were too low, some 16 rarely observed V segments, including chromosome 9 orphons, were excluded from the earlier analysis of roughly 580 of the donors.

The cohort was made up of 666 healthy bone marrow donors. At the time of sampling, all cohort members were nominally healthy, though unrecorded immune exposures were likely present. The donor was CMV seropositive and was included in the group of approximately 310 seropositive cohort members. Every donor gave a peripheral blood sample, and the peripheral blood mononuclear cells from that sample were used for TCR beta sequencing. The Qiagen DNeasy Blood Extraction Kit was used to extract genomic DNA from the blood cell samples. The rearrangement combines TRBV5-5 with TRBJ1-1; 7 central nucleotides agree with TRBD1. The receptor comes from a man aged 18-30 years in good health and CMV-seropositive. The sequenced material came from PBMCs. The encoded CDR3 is CASSLTGALTEAFF. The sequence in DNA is TGTGCCAGCAGCTTGACAGGGGCACTCACTGAAGCTTTCTTT.